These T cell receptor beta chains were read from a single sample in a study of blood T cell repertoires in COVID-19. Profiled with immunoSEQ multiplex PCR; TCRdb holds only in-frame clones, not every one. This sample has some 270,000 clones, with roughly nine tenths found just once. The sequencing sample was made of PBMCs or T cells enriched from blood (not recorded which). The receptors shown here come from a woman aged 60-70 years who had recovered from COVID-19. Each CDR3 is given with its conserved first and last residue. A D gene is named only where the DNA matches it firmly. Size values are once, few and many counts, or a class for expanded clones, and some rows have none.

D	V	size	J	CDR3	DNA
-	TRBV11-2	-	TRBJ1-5	CASSRTENQPQHF	TGTGCCAGCAGCCGGACAGAGAATCAGCCCCAGCATTTT
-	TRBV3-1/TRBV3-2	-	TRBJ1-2	CASSQDLEGGYTF	TGTGCCAGCAGCCAAGATTTAGAGGGAGGCTACACCTTC
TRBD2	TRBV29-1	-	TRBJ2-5	CSGGLPQQETQYF	TGCAGCGGGGGACTACCCCAACAAGAGACCCAGTACTTC
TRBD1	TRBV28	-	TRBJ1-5	CASVSRGLGNQPQHF	TGTGCCAGCGTTAGCAGGGGGCTCGGCAATCAGCCCCAGCATTTT
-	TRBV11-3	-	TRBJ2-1	CASSLPVLDNEQFF	TGTGCCAGCAGCTTACCGGTCTTAGACAATGAGCAGTTCTTC
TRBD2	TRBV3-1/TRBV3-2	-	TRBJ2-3	CASTQGGGGGPTQYF	TGTGCCAGCACCCAAGGTGGCGGGGGGGGACCTACGCAGTATTTT
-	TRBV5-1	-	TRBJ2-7	CASSLGGTSSYEQYF	TGCGCCAGCAGCTTGGGGGGGACAAGCTCCTACGAGCAGTACTTC
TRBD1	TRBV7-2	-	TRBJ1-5	CASRQGGTYSNQPQHF	TGTGCCAGCAGACAGGGGGGCACTTATAGCAATCAGCCCCAGCATTTT
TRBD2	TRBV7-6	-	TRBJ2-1	CASSPEQGLANYNEQFF	TGTGCCAGCAGCCCCGAACAGGGACTAGCGAATTACAATGAGCAGTTCTTC
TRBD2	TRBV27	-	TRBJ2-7	CASRNSGGIPYEQYF	TGTGCCAGCCGGAATAGCGGGGGGATCCCCTACGAGCAGTACTTC
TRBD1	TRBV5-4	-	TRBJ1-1	CASSWDRNTEAFF	TGTGCCAGCAGCTGGGACAGGAACACTGAAGCTTTCTTT
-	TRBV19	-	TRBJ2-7	CATSQGAGEQYF	TGTGCCACTTCACAGGGCGCCGGCGAGCAGTACTTC
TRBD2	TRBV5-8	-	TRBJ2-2	CASRQVPGRAYTGELFF	TGTGCCAGCCGTCAAGTACCCGGGAGGGCCTATACCGGGGAGCTGTTTTTT
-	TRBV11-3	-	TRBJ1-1	CASSFAPSSTEAFF	TGTGCCAGCAGCTTCGCCCCTAGCAGCACTGAAGCTTTCTTT
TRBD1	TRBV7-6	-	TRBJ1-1	CASSLVPGGGDTEAFF	TGTGCCAGCAGCTTAGTGCCAGGGGGTGGGGACACTGAAGCTTTCTTT
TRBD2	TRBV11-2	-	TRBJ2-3	CASSLGVAGGSDTQYF	TGTGCCAGCAGCTTAGGGGTAGCGGGGGGGTCAGATACGCAGTATTTT
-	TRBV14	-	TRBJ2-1	CASSYGVNEQFF	TGTGCCAGCAGCTACGGGGTGAATGAGCAGTTCTTC
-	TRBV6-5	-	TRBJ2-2	CASSRDSHNTGELFF	TGTGCCAGCAGCCGCGACAGCCATAACACCGGGGAGCTGTTTTTT
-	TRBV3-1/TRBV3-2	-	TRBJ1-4	CASSQGGNGEKLFF	TGTGCCAGCAGCCAAGGCGGTAACGGTGAAAAACTGTTTTTT
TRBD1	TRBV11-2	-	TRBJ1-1	CASSLTGSHTEAFF	TGTGCCAGCAGCTTGACAGGGTCGCACACTGAAGCTTTCTTT
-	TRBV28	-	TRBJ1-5	CASSPPRGGNQPQHF	TGTGCCAGCAGCCCCCCCAGGGGAGGCAATCAGCCCCAGCATTTT
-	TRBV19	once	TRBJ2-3	CASSIRAGASDTQYF	TGTGCCAGTAGTATAAGGGCGGGGGCATCGGATACGCAGTATTTT
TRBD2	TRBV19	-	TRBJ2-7	CASSEGLAAPYEQYF	TGTGCCAGTAGCGAGGGACTAGCGGCTCCCTACGAGCAGTACTTC
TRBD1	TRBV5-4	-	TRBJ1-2	CASSLVDRGPSHYGYTF	TGTGCCAGCAGCTTGGTGGACAGGGGGCCTTCTCACTATGGCTACACCTTC
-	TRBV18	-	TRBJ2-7	CASSKRDSEQYF	TGTGCCAGCTCAAAAAGGGACTCCGAGCAGTACTTC
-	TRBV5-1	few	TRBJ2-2	CASSLQGNTGELFF	TGCGCCAGCAGCTTGCAGGGGAACACCGGGGAGCTGTTTTTT
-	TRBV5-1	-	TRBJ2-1	CASSLALGGEQFF	TGCGCCAGCAGCTTGGCCCTCGGGGGTGAGCAGTTCTTC
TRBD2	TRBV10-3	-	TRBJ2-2	CAIRPSGGNTGELFF	TGTGCCATCAGGCCTAGCGGAGGGAACACCGGGGAGCTGTTTTTT